This T cell receptor beta chain was recorded in a study of cytomegalovirus exposure and HLA in healthy donors. Broader study findings: As a later analysis showed, a missense DCLRE1C variant was linked to trimming of TCR beta V- and J-genes. Confirmation was obtained in vitro that three CMV-associated chains are specific for CMV antigens. The listing of roughly 160 TCR beta chains classed them as cytomegalovirus-associated.

Germline V gene lookup returns CDR1 SGHRS and CDR2 YFSETQ. V was shortened by 4 bases and J by 0 bases, with 8 bases between the two germline ends. The CDR3 covers 14 residues. The sample holds one count of this clone. The target antigen is unknown. In the PCR, 60 Vbeta and 13 Jbeta primers were used. This table comes from immunoSEQ multiplex PCR, and its TCRdb copy is limited to in-frame clones, with some not included. Here the sample spans approximately 110,000 clones, around 75% being singletons. When sampled, the donors appeared nominally healthy, though they likely had unrecorded immune exposures.

The receptor's source is a man aged 55 to 69 in good health and CMV-seropositive. What was sequenced was PBMCs. The chain carries TRBV5-1 and TRBJ2-1; D is possibly TRBD2 (5 bases). This CDR3 reads CASSPGSSYNEQFF. DNA of the CDR3: TGCGCCAGCAGCCCGGGGAGCTCCTACAATGAGCAGTTCTTC.